This T cell receptor beta chain was identified during a study of blood T cell repertoires in COVID-19. Study-wide context: Specimens from acute and convalescent COVID-19 originated in the United States, Italy and Spain. T cells, B-cell-depleted T cells, or PBMCs supplied cDNA or gDNA.

Per the authors' pipeline: Reference gene primer amplification gave estimated nucleated cell counts. TCRdb's table, derived via immunoSEQ multiplex PCR, lists solely in-frame clones and lacks some. V, J and clone size are those of that table, while D and trimming were read from the DNA. The repertoire holds 45,000 to 70,000 clones, with over 70% as singletons. Germline loops: CDR1 MDHEN, CDR2 SYDVKM. V was pared by 4 bases and J by 4 bases, with 13 bases between. CDR3 length: 14 amino acids. The sequencing sample was made of peripheral blood. The chain uses TRBV28 and TRBJ1-1; D is undetermined. This TCR came from a woman aged 50 to 65 with active or convalescent COVID-19. The chain's CDR3 is CASSSSLIGTEAFF. The CDR3 bases are TGTGCCAGCAGTTCTAGTCTAATCGGCACTGAAGCTTTCTTT.